This record looks at one TCR beta chain sequence and its context. What it binds is not known. With a J-beta primer mix and a sample-barcoded 5' primer, a second PCR ran 7 to 11 cycles. A single record per CDR3 protein comes from TCRdb applying MiXCR to the 5' RACE reads. The sample holds about 900,000 distinct CDR3 sequences, about 62% seen once. This sample is part of a study of blood T cells in healthy people across ages. General study points: The study regarded diversity estimates from one million T cells as underestimates.

CDR1 SGHKS and CDR2 YYEKEE come from the germline V gene (reference sequence). There are 11 residues in the CDR3. The TCR was taken from a man aged 25 to 40 in good health. The chain recombines TRBV5-5 with TRBJ2-4; unclear D gene. The J call may not be correct, given that the DNA end is closer to TRBJ2-7. The sample was blood. CDR3 nucleotides: TGTGCCAGCAGCTTTAATGACGAGCAGTACTTC. Translating gives CASSFNDEQYF.